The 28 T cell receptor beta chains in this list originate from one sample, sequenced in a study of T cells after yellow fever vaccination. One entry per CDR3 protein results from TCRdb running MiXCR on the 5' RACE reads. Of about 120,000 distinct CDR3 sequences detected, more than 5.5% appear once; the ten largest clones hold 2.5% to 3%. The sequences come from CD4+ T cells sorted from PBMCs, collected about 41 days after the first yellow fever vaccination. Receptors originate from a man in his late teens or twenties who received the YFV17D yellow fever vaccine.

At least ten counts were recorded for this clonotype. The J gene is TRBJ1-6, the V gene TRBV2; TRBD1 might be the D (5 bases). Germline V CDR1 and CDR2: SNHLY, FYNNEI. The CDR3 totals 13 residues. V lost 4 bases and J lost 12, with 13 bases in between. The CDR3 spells CASSVTGIGPLHF. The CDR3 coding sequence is TGTGCCAGCAGTGTAACAGGTATCGGACCCCTCCACTTT.

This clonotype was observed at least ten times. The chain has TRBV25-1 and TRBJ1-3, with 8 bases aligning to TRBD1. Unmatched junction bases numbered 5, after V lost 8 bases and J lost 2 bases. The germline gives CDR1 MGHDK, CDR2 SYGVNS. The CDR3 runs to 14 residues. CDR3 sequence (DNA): TGTGCCAGCTCCACAGGGGGGCCTGGAAACACCATATATTTT. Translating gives CASSTGGPGNTIYF.

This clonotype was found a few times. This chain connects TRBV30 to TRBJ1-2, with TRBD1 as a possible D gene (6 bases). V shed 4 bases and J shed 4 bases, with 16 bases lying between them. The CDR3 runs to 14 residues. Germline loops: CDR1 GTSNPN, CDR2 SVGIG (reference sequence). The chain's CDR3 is CAWIMAGVSYGYTF. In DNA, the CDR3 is TGTGCCTGGATTATGGCAGGGGTGAGCTATGGCTACACCTTC.

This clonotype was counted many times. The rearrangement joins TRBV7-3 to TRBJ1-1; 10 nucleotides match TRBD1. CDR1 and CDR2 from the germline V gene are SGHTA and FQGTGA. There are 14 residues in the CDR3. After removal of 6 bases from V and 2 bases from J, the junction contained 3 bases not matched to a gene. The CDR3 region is CASRETGGNTEAFF. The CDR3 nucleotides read TGTGCCAGCAGAGAGACAGGGGGCAACACTGAAGCTTTCTTT.

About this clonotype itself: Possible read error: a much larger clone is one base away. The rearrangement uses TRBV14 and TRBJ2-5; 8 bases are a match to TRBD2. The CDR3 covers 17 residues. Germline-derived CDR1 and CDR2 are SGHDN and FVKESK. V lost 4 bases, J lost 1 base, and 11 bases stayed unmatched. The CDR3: CASSLRTSWGIQETQYF. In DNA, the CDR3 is TGTGCCAGCAGCCTGAGGACTAGCTGGGGGATCCAAGAGACCCAGTACTTC.

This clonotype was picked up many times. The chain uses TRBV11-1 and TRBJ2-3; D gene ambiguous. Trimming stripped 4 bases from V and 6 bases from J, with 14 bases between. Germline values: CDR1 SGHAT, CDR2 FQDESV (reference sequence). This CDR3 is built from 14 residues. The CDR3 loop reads CASSYLSKGDTQYF. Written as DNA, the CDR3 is TGTGCCAGCAGCTACCTGTCGAAGGGTGATACGCAGTATTTT.

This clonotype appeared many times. CDR3 coding DNA: TGTGCCAGCAGAAAAGGGACAGGGGGAGGCTACACCTTC. Translating it yields CASRKGTGGGYTF. The J gene is TRBJ1-2, the V gene TRBV6-5; the match to TRBD1 covers 11 bases. Germline CDR1 MNHEY, CDR2 SVGAGI. J was trimmed by 8 bases and V by 6 bases; bases with no gene match: 5. The CDR3 loop spans 13 amino acids.

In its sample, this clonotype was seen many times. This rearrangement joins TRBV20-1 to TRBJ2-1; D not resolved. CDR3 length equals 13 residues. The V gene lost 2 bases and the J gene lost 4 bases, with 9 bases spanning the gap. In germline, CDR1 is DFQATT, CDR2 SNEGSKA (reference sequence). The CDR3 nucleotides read TGCAGTGCTAGACCCACGTCTTACAATGAGCAGTTCTTC. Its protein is CSARPTSYNEQFF.

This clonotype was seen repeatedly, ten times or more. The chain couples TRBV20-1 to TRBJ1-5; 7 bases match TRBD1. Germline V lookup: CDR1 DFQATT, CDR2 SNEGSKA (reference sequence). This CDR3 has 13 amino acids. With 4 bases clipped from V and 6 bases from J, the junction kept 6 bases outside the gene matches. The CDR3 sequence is CSATGQESQPQHF. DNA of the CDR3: TGCAGTGCTACCGGACAGGAAAGTCAGCCCCAGCATTTT.

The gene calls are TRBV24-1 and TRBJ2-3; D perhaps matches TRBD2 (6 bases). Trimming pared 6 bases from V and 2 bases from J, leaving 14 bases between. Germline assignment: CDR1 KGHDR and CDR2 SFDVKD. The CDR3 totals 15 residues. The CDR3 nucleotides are TGTGCCACCAGTCCTTCAGCGGGCGCCACAGATACGCAGTATTTT. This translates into CATSPSAGATDTQYF.

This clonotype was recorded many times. The CDR3 loop reads CSVEATGGNEQFF. The CDR3 DNA sequence: TGCAGCGTTGAGGCGACAGGGGGAAATGAGCAGTTCTTC. This chain joins TRBV29-1 and TRBJ2-1; 9 bases match TRBD1. Trimming cost V 3 bases and J 7 bases; bases outside gene matches: 4. CDR1 SQVTM and CDR2 ANQGSEA come from the germline V gene. This CDR3 is 13 amino acids long.

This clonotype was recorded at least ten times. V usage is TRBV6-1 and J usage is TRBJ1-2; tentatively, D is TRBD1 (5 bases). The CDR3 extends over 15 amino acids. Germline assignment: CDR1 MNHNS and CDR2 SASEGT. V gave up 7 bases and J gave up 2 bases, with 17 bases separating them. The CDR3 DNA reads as TGTGCCAGCAACCCCCAGGGCACAGGAAACTATGGCTACACCTTC. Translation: CASNPQGTGNYGYTF.

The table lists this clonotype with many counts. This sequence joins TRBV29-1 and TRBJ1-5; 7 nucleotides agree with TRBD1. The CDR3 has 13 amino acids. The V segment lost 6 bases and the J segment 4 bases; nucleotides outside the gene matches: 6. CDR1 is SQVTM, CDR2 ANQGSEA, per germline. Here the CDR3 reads CSVAGTANQPQHF. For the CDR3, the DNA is TGCAGCGTCGCTGGGACAGCTAATCAGCCCCAGCATTTT.

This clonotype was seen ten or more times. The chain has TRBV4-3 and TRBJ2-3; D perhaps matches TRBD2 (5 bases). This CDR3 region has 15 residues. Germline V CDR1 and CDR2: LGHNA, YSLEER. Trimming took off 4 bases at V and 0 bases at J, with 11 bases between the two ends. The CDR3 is CASSPGRTSTDTQYF. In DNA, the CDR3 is TGCGCCAGCAGCCCCGGAAGGACTAGCACAGATACGCAGTATTTT.

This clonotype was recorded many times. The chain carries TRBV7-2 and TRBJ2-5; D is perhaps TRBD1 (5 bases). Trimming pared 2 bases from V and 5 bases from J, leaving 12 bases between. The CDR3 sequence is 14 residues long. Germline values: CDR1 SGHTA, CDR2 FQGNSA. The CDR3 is CASSLWAGQETQYF. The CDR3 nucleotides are TGTGCCAGCAGCTTATGGGCAGGGCAGGAGACCCAGTACTTC.

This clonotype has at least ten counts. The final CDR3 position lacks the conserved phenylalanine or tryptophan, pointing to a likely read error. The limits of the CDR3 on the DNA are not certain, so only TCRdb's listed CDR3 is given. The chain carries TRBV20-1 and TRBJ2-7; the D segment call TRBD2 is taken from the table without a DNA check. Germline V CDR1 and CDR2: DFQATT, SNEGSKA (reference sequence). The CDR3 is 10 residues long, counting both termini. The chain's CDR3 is CSARVGGGTL.

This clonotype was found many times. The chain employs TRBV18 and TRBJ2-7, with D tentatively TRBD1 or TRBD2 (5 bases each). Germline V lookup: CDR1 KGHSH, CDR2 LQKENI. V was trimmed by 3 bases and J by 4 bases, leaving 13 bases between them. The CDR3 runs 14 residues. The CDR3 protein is CASSPGKGTYEQYF. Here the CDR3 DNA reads TGTGCCAGCTCACCTGGGAAAGGGACGTACGAGCAGTACTTC.

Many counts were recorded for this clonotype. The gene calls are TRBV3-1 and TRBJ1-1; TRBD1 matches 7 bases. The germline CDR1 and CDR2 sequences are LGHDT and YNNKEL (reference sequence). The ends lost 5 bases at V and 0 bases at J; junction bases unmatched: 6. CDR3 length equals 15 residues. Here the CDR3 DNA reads TGTGCCAGCAGCAAGCGGGACAGCATGAACACTGAAGCTTTCTTT. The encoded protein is CASSKRDSMNTEAFF.

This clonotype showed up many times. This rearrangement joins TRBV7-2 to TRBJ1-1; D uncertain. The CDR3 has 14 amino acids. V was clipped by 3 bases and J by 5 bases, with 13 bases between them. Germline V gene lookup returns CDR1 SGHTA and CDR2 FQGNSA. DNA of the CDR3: TGTGCCAGCAGCTTCGACCAATCGAGGACTGAAGCTTTCTTT. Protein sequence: CASSFDQSRTEAFF. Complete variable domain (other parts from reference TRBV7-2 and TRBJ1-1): GAGVSQSPSNKVTEKGKDVELRCDPISGHTALYWYRQSLGQGLEFLIYFQGNSAPDKSGLPSDRFSAERTGGSVSTLTIQRTQQEDSAVYLCASSFDQSRTEAFFGQGTRLTVV.

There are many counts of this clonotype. CDR3 loop: CASSLVRVGGGTYNEQFF. The CDR3 DNA reads as TGTGCCAGCAGCTTAGTTAGGGTCGGCGGGGGAACCTACAATGAGCAGTTCTTC. The chain links TRBV11-2 to TRBJ2-1; 7 positions match TRBD2. The V and J ends lost 1 base and 2 bases, in that order; junction bases with no gene match: 11. Looked up from germline, CDR1 is SGHAT and CDR2 is FQNNGV. The length of the CDR3 is 18 residues.

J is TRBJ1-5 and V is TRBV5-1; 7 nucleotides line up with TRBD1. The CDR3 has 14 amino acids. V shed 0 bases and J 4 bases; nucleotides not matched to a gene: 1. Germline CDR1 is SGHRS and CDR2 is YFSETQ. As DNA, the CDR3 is TGCGCCAGCAGCTTGGGGACAGGTAATCAGCCCCAGCATTTT. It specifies CASSLGTGNQPQHF. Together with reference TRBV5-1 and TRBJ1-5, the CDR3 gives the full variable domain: KAGVTQTPRYLIKTRGQQVTLSCSPISGHRSVSWYQQTPGQGLQFLFEYFSETQRNKGNFPGRFSGRQFSNSRSEMNVSTLELGDSALYLCASSLGTGNQPQHFGDGTRLSIL.

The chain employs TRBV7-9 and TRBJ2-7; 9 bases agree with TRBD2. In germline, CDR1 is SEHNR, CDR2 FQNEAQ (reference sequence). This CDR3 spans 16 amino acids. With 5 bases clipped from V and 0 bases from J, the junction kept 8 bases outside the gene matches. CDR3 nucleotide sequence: TGTGCCAGCAGCGTATGGGGACTAGCCAGCTCCTACGAGCAGTACTTC. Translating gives CASSVWGLASSYEQYF.

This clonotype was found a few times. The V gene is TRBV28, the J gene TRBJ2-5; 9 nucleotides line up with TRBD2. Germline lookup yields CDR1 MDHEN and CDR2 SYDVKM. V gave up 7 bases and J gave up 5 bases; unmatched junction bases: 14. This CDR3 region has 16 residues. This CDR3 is CASNIIGAGGRETQYF. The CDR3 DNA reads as TGTGCCAGCAACATTATTGGCGCGGGGGGGCGGGAGACCCAGTACTTC.

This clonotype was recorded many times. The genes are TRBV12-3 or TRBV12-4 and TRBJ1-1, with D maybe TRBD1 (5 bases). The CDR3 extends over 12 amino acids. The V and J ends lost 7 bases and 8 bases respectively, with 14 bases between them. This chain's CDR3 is CASTTAWGEAFF. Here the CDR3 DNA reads TGTGCCAGCACTACCGCCTGGGGCGAAGCTTTCTTT.

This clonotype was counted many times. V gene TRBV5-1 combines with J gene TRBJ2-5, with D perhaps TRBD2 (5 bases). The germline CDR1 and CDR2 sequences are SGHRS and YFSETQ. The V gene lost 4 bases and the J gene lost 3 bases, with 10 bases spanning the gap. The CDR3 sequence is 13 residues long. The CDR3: CASSKLVEETQYF. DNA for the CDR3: TGCGCCAGCAGCAAACTAGTGGAAGAGACCCAGTACTTC.

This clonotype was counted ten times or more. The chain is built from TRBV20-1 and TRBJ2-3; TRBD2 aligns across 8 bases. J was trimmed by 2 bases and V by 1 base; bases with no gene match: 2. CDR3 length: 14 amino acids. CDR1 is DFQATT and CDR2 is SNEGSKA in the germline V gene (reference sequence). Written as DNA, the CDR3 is TGCAGTGCTAGAGCGGGGGGGCCCACAGATACGCAGTATTTT. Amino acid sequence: CSARAGGPTDTQYF.

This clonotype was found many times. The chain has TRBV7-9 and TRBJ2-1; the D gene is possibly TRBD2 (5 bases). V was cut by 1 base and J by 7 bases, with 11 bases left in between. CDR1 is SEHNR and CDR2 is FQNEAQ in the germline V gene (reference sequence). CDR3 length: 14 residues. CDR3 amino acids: CASSLGVRRNEQFF. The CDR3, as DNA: TGTGCCAGCAGCTTAGGGGTAAGGAGGAATGAGCAGTTCTTC.

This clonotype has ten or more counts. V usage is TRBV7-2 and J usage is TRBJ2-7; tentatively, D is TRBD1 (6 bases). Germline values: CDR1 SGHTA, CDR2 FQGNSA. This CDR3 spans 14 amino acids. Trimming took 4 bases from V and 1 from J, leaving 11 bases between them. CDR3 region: CASSSRQGSYEQYF. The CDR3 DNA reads TGTGCCAGCAGCTCCAGGCAGGGGTCCTACGAGCAGTACTTC.